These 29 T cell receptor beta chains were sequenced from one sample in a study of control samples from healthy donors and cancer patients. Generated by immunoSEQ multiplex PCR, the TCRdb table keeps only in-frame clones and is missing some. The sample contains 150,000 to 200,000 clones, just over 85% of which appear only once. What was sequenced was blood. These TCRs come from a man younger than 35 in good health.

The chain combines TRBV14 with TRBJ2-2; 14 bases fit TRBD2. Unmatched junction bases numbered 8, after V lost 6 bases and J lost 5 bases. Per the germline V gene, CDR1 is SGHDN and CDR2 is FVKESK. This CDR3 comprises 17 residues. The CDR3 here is CASRPTSGGARTGELFF. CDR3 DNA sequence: TGTGCCAGCAGGCCGACTAGCGGGGGGGCCCGGACCGGGGAGCTGTTTTTT.

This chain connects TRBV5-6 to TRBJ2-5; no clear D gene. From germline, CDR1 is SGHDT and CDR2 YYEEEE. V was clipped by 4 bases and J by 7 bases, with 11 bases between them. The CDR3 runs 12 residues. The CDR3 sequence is CASSVELTTQYF. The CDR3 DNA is TGTGCCAGCAGCGTGGAACTGACGACCCAGTACTTC.

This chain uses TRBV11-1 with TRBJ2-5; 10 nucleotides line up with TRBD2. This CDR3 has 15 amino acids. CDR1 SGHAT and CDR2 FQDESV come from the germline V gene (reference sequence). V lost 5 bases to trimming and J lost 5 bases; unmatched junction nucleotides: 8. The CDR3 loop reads CASSLGLAGAETQYF. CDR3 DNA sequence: TGTGCCAGCAGCCTCGGGCTAGCGGGGGCGGAGACCCAGTACTTC.

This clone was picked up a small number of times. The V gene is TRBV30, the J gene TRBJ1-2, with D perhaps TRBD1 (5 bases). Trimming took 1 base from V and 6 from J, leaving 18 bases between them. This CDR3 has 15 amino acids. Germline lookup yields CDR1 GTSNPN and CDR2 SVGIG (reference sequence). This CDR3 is CAWSDRTLFTDGYTF. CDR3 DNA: TGTGCCTGGAGTGATAGGACACTATTCACGGATGGCTACACCTTC.

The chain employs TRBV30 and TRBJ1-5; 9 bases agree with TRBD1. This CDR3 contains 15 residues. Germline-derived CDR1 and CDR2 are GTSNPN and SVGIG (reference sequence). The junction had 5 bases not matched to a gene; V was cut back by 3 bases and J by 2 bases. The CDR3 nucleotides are TGTGCCTGGAGCGTACAGGGGGCTGGCAATCAGCCCCAGCATTTT. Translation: CAWSVQGAGNQPQHF.

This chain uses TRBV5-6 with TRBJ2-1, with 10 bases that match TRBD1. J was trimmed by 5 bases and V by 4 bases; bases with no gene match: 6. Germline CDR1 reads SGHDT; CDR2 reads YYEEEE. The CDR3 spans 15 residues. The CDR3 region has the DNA TGTGCCAGCAGCCACGGGACAGGGGTCCACAATGAGCAGTTCTTC. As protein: CASSHGTGVHNEQFF.

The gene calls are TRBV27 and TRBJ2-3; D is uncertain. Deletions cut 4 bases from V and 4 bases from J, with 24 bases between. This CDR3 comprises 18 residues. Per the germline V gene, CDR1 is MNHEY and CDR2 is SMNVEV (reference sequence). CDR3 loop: CASSSPSRAAAIADTQYF. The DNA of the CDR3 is TGTGCCAGCAGTTCCCCGTCTAGGGCCGCAGCTATCGCAGATACGCAGTATTTT.

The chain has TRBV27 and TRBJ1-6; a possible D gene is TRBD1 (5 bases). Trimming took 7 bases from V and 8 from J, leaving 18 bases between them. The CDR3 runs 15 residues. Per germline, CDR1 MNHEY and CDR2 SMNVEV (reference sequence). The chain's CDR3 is CASTRRYGGDSPLHF. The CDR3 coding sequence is TGTGCCAGCACCAGACGGTACGGGGGAGATTCACCCCTCCACTTT.

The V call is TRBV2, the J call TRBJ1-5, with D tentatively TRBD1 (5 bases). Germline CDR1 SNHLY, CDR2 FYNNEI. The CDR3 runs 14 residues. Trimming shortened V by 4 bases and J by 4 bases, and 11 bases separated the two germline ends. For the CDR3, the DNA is TGTGCCAGCAGTGTATCAGGGAGTAATCAGCCCCAGCATTTT. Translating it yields CASSVSGSNQPQHF.

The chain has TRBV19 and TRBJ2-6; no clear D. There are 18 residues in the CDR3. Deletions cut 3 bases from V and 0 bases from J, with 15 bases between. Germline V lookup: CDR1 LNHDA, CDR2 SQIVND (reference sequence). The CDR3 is CASSIWAGVRSGANVLTF. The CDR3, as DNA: TGTGCCAGTAGTATTTGGGCAGGAGTACGCTCTGGGGCCAACGTCCTGACTTTC. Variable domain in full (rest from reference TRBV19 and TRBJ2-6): DGGITQSPKYLFRKEGQNVTLSCEQNLNHDAMYWYRQDPGQGLRLIYYSQIVNDFQKGDIAEGYSVSREKKESFPLTVTSAQKNPTAFYLCASSIWAGVRSGANVLTFGAGSRLTVL.

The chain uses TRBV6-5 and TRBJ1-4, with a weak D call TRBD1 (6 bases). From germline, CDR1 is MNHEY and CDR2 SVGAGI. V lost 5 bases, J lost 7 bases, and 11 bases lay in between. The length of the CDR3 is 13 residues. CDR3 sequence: CASSRGKIEKLFF. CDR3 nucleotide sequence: TGTGCCAGCAGTAGGGGGAAGATTGAAAAACTGTTTTTT.

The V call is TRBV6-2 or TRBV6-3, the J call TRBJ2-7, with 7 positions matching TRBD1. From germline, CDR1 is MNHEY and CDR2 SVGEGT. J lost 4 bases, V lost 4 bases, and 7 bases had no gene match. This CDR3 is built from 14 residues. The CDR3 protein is CASSSTGEGYEQYF. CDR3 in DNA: TGTGCCAGCAGTTCAACAGGGGAAGGGTACGAGCAGTACTTC.

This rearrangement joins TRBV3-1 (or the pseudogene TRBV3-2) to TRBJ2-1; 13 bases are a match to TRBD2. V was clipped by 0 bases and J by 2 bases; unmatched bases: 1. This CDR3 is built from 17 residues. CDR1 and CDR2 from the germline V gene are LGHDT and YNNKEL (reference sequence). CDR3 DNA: TGTGCCAGCAGCCAAGAACTAGCGGGGGGGCCCTACAATGAGCAGTTCTTC. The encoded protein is CASSQELAGGPYNEQFF.

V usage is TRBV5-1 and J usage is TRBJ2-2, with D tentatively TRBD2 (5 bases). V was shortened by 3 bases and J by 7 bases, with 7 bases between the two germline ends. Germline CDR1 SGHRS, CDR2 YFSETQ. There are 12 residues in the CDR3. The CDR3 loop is CASSSDYGELFF. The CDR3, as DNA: TGCGCCAGCAGCTCCGACTACGGGGAGCTGTTTTTT.

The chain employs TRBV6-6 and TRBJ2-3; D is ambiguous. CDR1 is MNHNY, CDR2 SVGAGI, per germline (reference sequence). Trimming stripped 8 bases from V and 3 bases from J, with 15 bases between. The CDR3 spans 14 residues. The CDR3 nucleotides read TGTGCCAGCGGTAGGGATACTCAAACAGATACGCAGTATTTT. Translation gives CASGRDTQTDTQYF.

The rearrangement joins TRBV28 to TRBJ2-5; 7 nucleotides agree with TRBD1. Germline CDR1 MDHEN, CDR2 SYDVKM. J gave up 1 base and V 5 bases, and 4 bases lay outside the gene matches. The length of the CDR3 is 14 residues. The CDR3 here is CASSDRVAQETQYF. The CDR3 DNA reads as TGTGCCAGCAGTGACAGGGTAGCCCAAGAGACCCAGTACTTC.

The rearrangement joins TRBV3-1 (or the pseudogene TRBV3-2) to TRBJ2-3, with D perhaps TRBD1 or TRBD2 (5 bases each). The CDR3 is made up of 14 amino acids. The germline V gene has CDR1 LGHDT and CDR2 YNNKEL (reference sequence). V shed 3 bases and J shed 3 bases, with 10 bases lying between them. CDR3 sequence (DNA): TGTGCCAGCAGCCAGAGGGGTAGGACAGATACGCAGTATTTT. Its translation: CASSQRGRTDTQYF.

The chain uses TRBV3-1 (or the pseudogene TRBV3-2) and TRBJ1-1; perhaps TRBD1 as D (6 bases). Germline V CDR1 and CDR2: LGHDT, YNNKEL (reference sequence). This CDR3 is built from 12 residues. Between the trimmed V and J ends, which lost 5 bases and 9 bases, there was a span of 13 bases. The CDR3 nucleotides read TGTGCCAGCAGCTTTAAGGGGGTCCAAGCTTTCTTT. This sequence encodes CASSFKGVQAFF.

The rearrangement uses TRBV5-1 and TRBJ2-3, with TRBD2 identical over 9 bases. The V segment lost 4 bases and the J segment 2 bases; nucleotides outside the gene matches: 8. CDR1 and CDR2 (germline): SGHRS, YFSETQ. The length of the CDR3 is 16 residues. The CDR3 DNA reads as TGCGCCAGCAGCGTTGAGCGGGGGGCCGACACAGATACGCAGTATTTT. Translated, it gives CASSVERGADTDTQYF.

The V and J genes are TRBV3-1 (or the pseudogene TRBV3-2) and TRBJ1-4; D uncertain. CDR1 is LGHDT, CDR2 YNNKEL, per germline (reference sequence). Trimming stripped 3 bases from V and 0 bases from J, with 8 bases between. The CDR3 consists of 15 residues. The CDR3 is CASSQSAATNEKLFF. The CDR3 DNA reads TGTGCCAGCAGCCAGTCAGCCGCAACTAATGAAAAACTGTTTTTT.

CDR3: CASSLDPPQSGGEQFF. In DNA, the CDR3 is TGTGCCAGCAGCTTAGACCCCCCTCAGAGCGGCGGTGAGCAGTTCTTC. This sequence joins TRBV11-2 and TRBJ2-1; D is possibly TRBD2 (5 bases). Trimming left V 0 bases short and J 9 bases short, with 18 bases between. This CDR3 comprises 16 residues. Germline V lookup: CDR1 SGHAT, CDR2 FQNNGV.

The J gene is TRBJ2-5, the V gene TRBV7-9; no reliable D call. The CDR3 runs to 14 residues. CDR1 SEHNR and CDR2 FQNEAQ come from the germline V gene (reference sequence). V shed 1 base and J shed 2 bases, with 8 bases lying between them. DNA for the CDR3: TGTGCCAGCAGCTTAGAGAGGTTACAAGAGACCCAGTACTTC. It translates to CASSLERLQETQYF.

The CDR3 coding sequence is TGTGCCAGCAGGACAGAGGGGTATACTGAAGCTTTCTTT. Protein: CASRTEGYTEAFF. The chain is built from TRBV2 and TRBJ1-1; D is perhaps TRBD1 (5 bases). CDR1 SNHLY and CDR2 FYNNEI come from the germline V gene. The CDR3 extends over 13 amino acids. V was shortened by 6 bases and J by 5 bases, with 13 bases between the two germline ends.

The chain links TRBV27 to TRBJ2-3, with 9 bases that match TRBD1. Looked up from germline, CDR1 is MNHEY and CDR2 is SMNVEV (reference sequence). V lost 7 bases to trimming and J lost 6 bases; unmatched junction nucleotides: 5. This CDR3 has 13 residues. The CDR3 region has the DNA TGTGCCAGCAAACAGGGGGCTACGGATACGCAGTATTTT. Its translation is CASKQGATDTQYF.

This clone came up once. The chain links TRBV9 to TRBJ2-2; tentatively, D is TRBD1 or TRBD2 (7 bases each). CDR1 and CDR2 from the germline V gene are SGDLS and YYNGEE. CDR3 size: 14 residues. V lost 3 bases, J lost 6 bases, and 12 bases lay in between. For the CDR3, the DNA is TGTGCCAGCAGCGCCCAGGGGGGGCCCGGGGAGCTGTTTTTT. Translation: CASSAQGGPGELFF.

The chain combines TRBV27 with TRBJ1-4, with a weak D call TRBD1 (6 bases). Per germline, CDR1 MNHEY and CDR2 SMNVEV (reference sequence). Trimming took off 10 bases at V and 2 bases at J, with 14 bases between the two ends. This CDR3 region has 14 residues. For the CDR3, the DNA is TGTGCCACCAGGGGCCGGCTGACTAATGAAAAACTGTTTTTT. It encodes CATRGRLTNEKLFF.

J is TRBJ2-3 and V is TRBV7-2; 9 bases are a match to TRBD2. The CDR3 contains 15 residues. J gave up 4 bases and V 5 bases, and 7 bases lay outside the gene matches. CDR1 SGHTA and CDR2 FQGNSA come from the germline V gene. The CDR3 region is CASSRAGGPPDTQYF. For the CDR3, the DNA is TGTGCCAGCAGCCGGGCGGGGGGGCCTCCAGATACGCAGTATTTT.

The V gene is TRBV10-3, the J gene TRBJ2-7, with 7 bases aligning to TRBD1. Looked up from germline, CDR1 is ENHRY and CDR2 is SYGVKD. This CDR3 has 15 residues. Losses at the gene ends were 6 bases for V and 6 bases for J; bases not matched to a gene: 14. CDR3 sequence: CAIRTGTAFLAEQYF. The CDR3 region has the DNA TGTGCCATCAGGACCGGGACAGCCTTTTTGGCCGAGCAGTACTTC.

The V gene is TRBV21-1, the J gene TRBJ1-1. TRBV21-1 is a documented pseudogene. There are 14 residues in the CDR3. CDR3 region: CASSADIRGTEAFF. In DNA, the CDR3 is TGTGCCAGCAGCGCCGACATACGGGGCACTGAAGCTTTCTTT.